This T cell receptor beta chain derives from a study of Ad26.COV2.S vaccination and SARS-CoV-2 variants. Study-level information: Enrolled in COV1001, the donor was in the Ad26.COV2.S trial arm, which received the vaccine. The authors gave Ad26.COV2.S intramuscularly, either once or twice 56 days apart. Findings of the study overall: TCR breadth and depth analyses may have underestimated total T cell responses. Vaccine and placebo groups showed comparable non-spike TCR breadth.

As for this clone: What it recognizes is unknown.

Trimming removed 2 bases at V and 0 bases at J, with 7 bases between. CDR3 size: 14 residues. CDR1 and CDR2 (germline): SGHAT, FQNNGV. Treatment described: around 19 received Ad26.COV2.S at low or high dose, single or two shots; about five received placebo; per-sample allocation not given. Collection of samples fell on day 63 after the first vaccine or placebo injection. This table comes from immunoSEQ multiplex PCR, and its TCRdb copy is limited to in-frame clones, with some not included. The sample shows about 320,000 clones, 86% of them seen only once. The J gene is TRBJ2-5, the V gene TRBV11-2; D gene uncertain. This receptor was taken from a person aged 18-60 years who received the Ad26.COV2.S COVID-19 vaccine or a placebo. The source material was peripheral blood, sampled in a trial of Ad26.COV2.S vaccine versus placebo. CDR3: CASSLRKYQETQYF. CDR3 DNA sequence: TGTGCCAGCAGCTTACGGAAGTACCAAGAGACCCAGTACTTC.